The clone carrying this T cell receptor (beta chain) has a count of ten or more. Its antigen is still unknown. Healthy Caucasians supplied all donations. TCRdb ran MiXCR on the 5' RACE reads and lists one entry per CDR3 protein. The sample lists about 340,000 distinct CDR3 sequences, approximately 8.8% seen once, with under 10% in the top ten. The sample belongs to a study of identical twins. General study findings and limits: The study based its conclusions on cross-sectional statistical analysis and did not follow the same donors.

Trimming shortened V by 5 bases and J by 4 bases, and 10 bases separated the two germline ends. The CDR3 spans 13 residues. Germline values: CDR1 SGHRS, CDR2 YFSETQ. This chain links TRBV5-1 with TRBJ1-5; D call uncertain. This TCR was sampled from a woman aged 50 to 60 in good health. The sample comprised naive T cells sorted from blood. In nucleotides, the CDR3 is TGCGCCAGCAGTTTCAACCCAAATCAGCCCCAGCATTTT. This gives the protein CASSFNPNQPQHF.